The rows below give T cell receptor beta chains drawn from one sample of a study of control samples from healthy donors and cancer patients. Only in-frame clones appear in the TCRdb table, and some are missing; sequencing was by immunoSEQ multiplex PCR. The repertoire has about 140,000 clones, approximately 91% of them found once; the top ten carry around 10%. Sequenced input: blood. Receptors were obtained from a woman aged 25 to 39 in good health. CDR3s include the opening cysteine and the closing phenylalanine or tryptophan. The D gene is left open where the match is weak. Only part of the rows carry a size: once, few, many, or a class if the clone is expanded.

d_gene | j_gene | v_gene | abundance | CDR3nt | CDR3aa
TRBD1 | TRBJ1-2 | TRBV18 | . | TGTGCCAGCTCACCACAGGGGGCGAGTGGCGGTGGCTACACCTTC | CASSPQGASGGGYTF
. | TRBJ1-1 | TRBV12-3/TRBV12-4 | . | TGTGCCAGCAGTTTAGTTTCCGGGGCTGGAGCTTTCTTT | CASSLVSGAGAFF
. | TRBJ1-5 | TRBV6-5 | . | TGTGCCAGCAGTTTCGAAACCGGGATCGGCAATCAGCCCCAGCATTTT | CASSFETGIGNQPQHF
. | TRBJ1-3 | TRBV2 | . | TGTGCCAGCAGAGGAGGTCAATCTGGAAACACCATATATTTT | CASRGGQSGNTIYF
. | TRBJ1-1 | TRBV18 | . | TGTGCCAGCTCACCAGTGCGGGAAAACACTGAAGCTTTCTTT | CASSPVRENTEAFF
. | TRBJ1-3 | TRBV9 | . | TGTGCCAGCAGCGCGCACGATGGTAGGGACACCATATATTTT | CASSAHDGRDTIYF
. | TRBJ1-5 | TRBV2 | once | TGTGCCAGCAGGGCGTCGGGCAATCAGCCCCAGCATTTT | CASRASGNQPQHF
. | TRBJ2-7 | TRBV18 | . | TGTGCCAGCTCACCAAGAGGGGCATCGGACTACGAGCAGTACTTC | CASSPRGASDYEQYF
TRBD2 | TRBJ2-3 | TRBV2 | . | TGTGCCAGCAGAAATAGCGGGAGGGCATCCACAGATACGCAGTATTTT | CASRNSGRASTDTQYF
. | TRBJ2-7 | TRBV6-5 | . | TGTGCCAGCAGTTACATAGCAGTGGGCTACGAGCAGTACTTC | CASSYIAVGYEQYF
. | TRBJ2-5 | TRBV19 | . | TGTGCCAGTTCGTGGCCCGGAGAGACCCAGTACTTC | CASSWPGETQYF
. | TRBJ2-2 | TRBV30 | . | TGTGCCTGGAGTGTTAGCCCCCAGGGGATCACCGGGGAGCTGTTTTTT | CAWSVSPQGITGELFF
TRBD1 | TRBJ2-7 | TRBV19 | once | TGTGCCAGTAGTATAGCCGCGACAGGGTCGGGTTACGAGCAGTACTTC | CASSIAATGSGYEQYF
TRBD1 | TRBJ1-2 | TRBV4-2 | . | TGTGCCAGCAGCCACCCAAATACAGGGGGCGCTTCTGGCTACACCTTC | CASSHPNTGGASGYTF
. | TRBJ2-5 | TRBV5-1 | . | TGCGCCAGCAGCTCTCAAGAGACCCAGTACTTC | CASSSQETQYF
. | TRBJ1-3 | TRBV7-9 | few | TGTGCCAGCAGCTTAGCGGGAGATGGAAACACCATATATTTT | CASSLAGDGNTIYF
. | TRBJ1-2 | TRBV30 | . | TGTGCCTGGAGTAACGGGGGGACGGGCTACACCTTC | CAWSNGGTGYTF
TRBD1 | TRBJ2-7 | TRBV2 | . | TGTGCCAGCAGGCGGGACAGGGTCTACGAGCAGTACTTC | CASRRDRVYEQYF
TRBD1 | TRBJ1-2 | TRBV6-6 | . | TGTGCCAGCAGTTACACACAGGGGATTGATGGCTACACCTTC | CASSYTQGIDGYTF